One and the same sample provided the 31 T cell receptor beta chains below, sequenced in a study of cytomegalovirus exposure and HLA in healthy donors. 13 Jbeta primers and 60 Vbeta primers were used for the PCR. The data were produced by immunoSEQ multiplex PCR, yet TCRdb's version contains in-frame clones alone and is incomplete. The sample lists roughly 70,000 clones, roughly 70% occurring once. Specimen: PBMCs. All receptors come from a male donor in good health and CMV-seropositive.

This rearrangement joins TRBV15 to TRBJ1-3; D unclear. V was clipped by 5 bases and J by 4 bases, with 12 bases between them. This CDR3 region has 14 residues. Germline CDR1 and CDR2: LNHNV and YYDKDF (reference sequence). This CDR3 reads CATSSASRGNTIYF. The CDR3 DNA sequence: TGTGCCACCAGCTCAGCCTCCAGGGGAAACACCATATATTTT.

This sequence joins TRBV5-1 and TRBJ2-7, with D tentatively TRBD2 (5 bases). The germline CDR1 and CDR2 sequences are SGHRS and YFSETQ. The ends were cut back, 4 bases at V and 3 bases at J, with 11 bases in the middle. CDR3 length: 13 residues. The CDR3 nucleotides read TGCGCCAGCAGCGAACCTGGGAGCTACGAGCAGTACTTC. This sequence encodes CASSEPGSYEQYF.

The chain recombines TRBV7-9 with TRBJ1-6; D gene uncertain. Trimming shortened V by 5 bases and J by 13 bases, and 18 bases separated the two germline ends. The CDR3 has 14 residues. Germline V gene lookup returns CDR1 SEHNR and CDR2 FQNEAQ (reference sequence). The CDR3 protein is CASSQVGSGSPLHF. CDR3 DNA sequence: TGTGCCAGCAGCCAGGTGGGGAGTGGGTCCCCCCTCCACTTT. The full variable domain, with the rest looked up from reference TRBV7-9 and TRBJ1-6, is DTGVSQNPRHKITKRGQNVTFRCDPISEHNRLYWYRQTLGQGPEFLTYFQNEAQLEKSRLLSDRFSAERPKGSFSTLEIQRTEQGDSAMYLCASSQVGSGSPLHFGNGTRLTVT.

In the case of this clone: Different DNA sequences within this sample yield the same CDR3. The chain recombines TRBV7-2 with TRBJ2-5, with D possibly matching TRBD1 (7 bases). Germline V gene data show CDR1 as SGHTA and CDR2 as FQGNSA. This CDR3 has 16 amino acids. V lost 4 bases to trimming and J lost 5 bases, with 20 bases between them. The CDR3 sequence is CASSYNRGGSGETQYF. The CDR3 region has the DNA TGTGCCAGCAGCTATAACAGGGGAGGTTCGGGGGAGACCCAGTACTTC.

There are a few counts of this clone. The J gene is TRBJ1-1, the V gene TRBV7-9, with D possibly TRBD1 on 6 matching bases. CDR1 SEHNR and CDR2 FQNEAQ come from the germline V gene (reference sequence). The CDR3 is 10 residues long. V was shortened by 8 bases and J by 10 bases, with 11 bases between the two germline ends. This CDR3 is CASRGDTAFF. CDR3 coding DNA: TGTGCCAGCCGGGGGGACACAGCTTTCTTT.

This sequence joins TRBV27 and TRBJ2-7; 16 nucleotides align to TRBD2. CDR3 size: 17 residues. Trimming removed 0 bases from V and 2 bases from J; junction bases left unmatched: 1. Germline V gene data show CDR1 as MNHEY and CDR2 as SMNVEV (reference sequence). The CDR3 nucleotides are TGTGCCAGCAGTTTATCGGGACTAGCGGGGGGGGCCTACGAGCAGTACTTC. Protein product: CASSLSGLAGGAYEQYF.

The chain carries TRBV11-1 and TRBJ1-1; D gene ambiguous. Trimming stripped 0 bases from V and 1 base from J, with 6 bases between. This CDR3 has 14 residues. CDR1 and CDR2 from the germline V gene are SGHAT and FQDESV (reference sequence). Written as DNA, the CDR3 is TGTGCCAGCAGCTTAGCAGCCGGGAACACTGAAGCTTTCTTT. Translated, it gives CASSLAAGNTEAFF. The whole variable domain, filled in from reference TRBV11-1 and TRBJ1-1, reads EAEVAQSPRYKITEKSQAVAFWCDPISGHATLYWYRQILGQGPELLVQFQDESVVDDSQLPKDRFSAERLKGVDSTLKIQPAELGDSAMYLCASSLAAGNTEAFFGQGTRLTVV.

CDR3 residues: CASSSGQGNYNEQFF. The CDR3 nucleotides are TGTGCCAGCAGCTCGGGACAGGGGAACTACAATGAGCAGTTCTTC. The chain employs TRBV7-9 and TRBJ2-1; 10 nucleotides match TRBD1. Unmatched junction bases numbered 3, after V lost 4 bases and J lost 3 bases. This CDR3 comprises 15 residues. Germline V gene data show CDR1 as SEHNR and CDR2 as FQNEAQ (reference sequence).

The chain carries TRBV18 and TRBJ1-1; 8 bases agree with TRBD1. The CDR3 covers 15 residues. The V gene's germline CDR1 is KGHSH and CDR2 LQKENI. The V segment lost 3 bases and the J segment 1 base; nucleotides outside the gene matches: 4. CDR3 DNA sequence: TGTGCCAGCTCACCTACCGGACAGGGGAACACTGAAGCTTTCTTT. It translates to CASSPTGQGNTEAFF.

CDR3 loop: CAWSGTGRAISNQPQHF. CDR3 DNA: TGTGCCTGGAGTGGGACAGGGAGGGCTATTAGCAATCAGCCCCAGCATTTT. The V call is TRBV30, the J call TRBJ1-5; 8 nucleotides line up with TRBD1. Germline trimming cut 1 base from V and 0 bases from J; bases unmatched to any gene: 8. CDR1 and CDR2 (germline): GTSNPN, SVGIG (reference sequence). The CDR3 is 17 amino acids.

This clone showed up just once. The rearrangement links TRBV2 to TRBJ2-2; 12 bases align to TRBD2. Germline V gives CDR1 SNHLY, CDR2 FYNNEI. Germline trimming cut 2 bases from V and 1 base from J; bases unmatched to any gene: 5. The CDR3 has 18 amino acids. CDR3 sequence: CASSESSSGRVNTGELFF. The CDR3 DNA reads TGTGCCAGCAGTGAATCGTCTAGCGGGAGGGTGAACACCGGGGAGCTGTTTTTT. Full variable domain (rest looked up from reference TRBV2 and TRBJ2-2): EPEVTQTPSHQVTQMGQEVILRCVPISNHLYFYWYRQILGQKVEFLVSFYNNEISEKSEIFDDQFSVERPDGSNFTLKIRSTKLEDSAMYFCASSESSSGRVNTGELFFGEGSRLTVL.

J is TRBJ1-3 and V is TRBV5-1; D is unresolved. Trimming took off 5 bases at V and 0 bases at J, with 6 bases between the two ends. The CDR3 covers 13 residues. Germline loops: CDR1 SGHRS, CDR2 YFSETQ. As DNA, the CDR3 is TGCGCCAGCAGTGTAAACTCTGGAAACACCATATATTTT. Amino acid sequence: CASSVNSGNTIYF.

The chain joins TRBV15 to TRBJ1-2; possibly TRBD1 for D (5 bases). The CDR3 covers 15 residues. V lost 0 bases and J 4 bases, leaving 12 bases between the germline ends. Germline V gene data show CDR1 as LNHNV and CDR2 as YYDKDF (reference sequence). The CDR3 nucleotides read TGTGCCACCAGCAGAGATCAGCAGGGTCCCTATGGCTACACCTTC. This translates into CATSRDQQGPYGYTF.

The chain links TRBV5-1 to TRBJ2-5, with D possibly TRBD1 on 6 matching bases. Germline loops: CDR1 SGHRS, CDR2 YFSETQ. Trimming took 2 bases from V and 4 from J, leaving 15 bases between them. This CDR3 has 15 amino acids. DNA of the CDR3: TGCGCCAGCAGCTTTGGATGGGACATAATAGAGACCCAGTACTTC. Encoded protein: CASSFGWDIIETQYF.

The gene calls are TRBV7-6 and TRBJ2-1; TRBD2 matches at 8 bases. This CDR3 region has 17 residues. From germline, CDR1 is SGHVS and CDR2 FNYEAQ. V gave up 4 bases and J gave up 0 bases; unmatched junction bases: 8. The CDR3 coding sequence is TGTGCCAGCAGCTCGATACTAGCGGATAGCTCCTACAATGAGCAGTTCTTC. It yields the protein CASSSILADSSYNEQFF.

V is TRBV30 and J is TRBJ1-1; 7 bases align to TRBD1. The V gene's germline CDR1 is GTSNPN and CDR2 SVGIG (reference sequence). V trimming: 3 bases; J trimming: 0 bases; junction bases outside the gene matches: 10. This CDR3 contains 16 residues. The DNA of the CDR3 is TGTGCCTGGAGCGCCGACAGGGAAAGGATGAACACTGAAGCTTTCTTT. This codes for CAWSADRERMNTEAFF. Based on the CDR3 plus reference TRBV30 and TRBJ1-1, the full variable domain is SQTIHQWPATLVQPVGSPLSLECTVEGTSNPNLYWYRQAAGRGLQLLFYSVGIGQISSEVPQNLSASRPQDRQFILSSKKLLLSDSGFYLCAWSADRERMNTEAFFGQGTRLTVV.

By share, this clone ranks as large. J is TRBJ1-1 and V is TRBV19, with D tentatively TRBD1 (6 bases). From germline, CDR1 is LNHDA and CDR2 SQIVND (reference sequence). V lost 5 bases and J lost 3, with 10 bases in between. The CDR3 has 13 amino acids. DNA of the CDR3: TGTGCCAGTAGTCACAGGGAACACACTGAAGCTTTCTTT. It codes for CASSHREHTEAFF. The full variable domain, its missing parts supplied by reference TRBV19 and TRBJ1-1, is DGGITQSPKYLFRKEGQNVTLSCEQNLNHDAMYWYRQDPGQGLRLIYYSQIVNDFQKGDIAEGYSVSREKKESFPLTVTSAQKNPTAFYLCASSHREHTEAFFGQGTRLTVV.

This clone has only a few counts. The gene calls are TRBV6-1 and TRBJ1-2; D gene uncertain. In germline, CDR1 is MNHNS, CDR2 SASEGT. The V and J ends lost 2 bases and 4 bases respectively, with 14 bases between them. The CDR3 runs 15 residues. The CDR3 nucleotides read TGTGCCAGCAGTGAAAGAGGTGGTCTAACCTATGGCTACACCTTC. It specifies CASSERGGLTYGYTF.

V gene TRBV7-6 combines with J gene TRBJ2-2, with TRBD2 identical over 7 bases. The length of the CDR3 is 15 residues. After removal of 7 bases from V and 2 bases from J, the junction contained 7 bases not matched to a gene. Looked up from germline, CDR1 is SGHVS and CDR2 is FNYEAQ. The CDR3: CASTSWGGNTGELFF. As DNA, the CDR3 is TGTGCCAGCACCTCTTGGGGGGGAAACACCGGGGAGCTGTTTTTT.

J is TRBJ2-5 and V is TRBV5-1; 10 bases match TRBD1. Germline V gives CDR1 SGHRS, CDR2 YFSETQ. The V and J ends lost 4 bases and 3 bases, in that order; junction bases with no gene match: 3. The CDR3 contains 14 residues. The CDR3 sequence is CASSEGQGKETQYF. Here the CDR3 DNA reads TGCGCCAGCAGCGAGGGACAGGGGAAAGAGACCCAGTACTTC.

CDR3 bases: TGTGCCAGCAGCTTAGTAGTAGCGGGAGAACCGTCGTATTTT. Its translation is CASSLVVAGEPSYF. The chain recombines TRBV7-9 with TRBJ2-3, with TRBD2 identical over 9 bases. V gave up 1 base and J gave up 14 bases; unmatched junction bases: 10. The CDR3 consists of 14 residues. Germline CDR1 reads SEHNR; CDR2 reads FQNEAQ (reference sequence).

The chain recombines TRBV18 with TRBJ2-7; 10 bases line up with TRBD1. Per germline, CDR1 KGHSH and CDR2 LQKENI. This CDR3 has 14 amino acids. The V and J ends lost 1 base and 6 bases, in that order; junction bases with no gene match: 3. For the CDR3, the DNA is TGTGCCAGCTCACCACGGGGACAGGGGAGCGAGCAGTACTTC. It translates to CASSPRGQGSEQYF.

This clone has only one observation. The chain joins TRBV29-1 to TRBJ2-7, with D possibly being TRBD2 (5 bases). Germline-derived CDR1 and CDR2 are SQVTM and ANQGSEA. V gave up 5 bases and J gave up 0 bases, with 11 bases separating them. The CDR3 runs 13 residues. For the CDR3, the DNA is TGCAGCGTTCGGGGTGAGAGCTCCTACGAGCAGTACTTC. Translation gives CSVRGESSYEQYF.

V gene TRBV28 combines with J gene TRBJ2-7; tentatively, D is TRBD2 (5 bases). CDR1 and CDR2 from the germline V gene are MDHEN and SYDVKM. This CDR3 is built from 12 residues. V lost 5 bases and J 7 bases, leaving 12 bases between the germline ends. For the CDR3, the DNA is TGTGCCAGCAGTCCTTTTACTAGGGAGCAGTACTTC. Translated, it gives CASSPFTREQYF.

This rearrangement joins TRBV18 to TRBJ1-6; 8 bases agree with TRBD1. Germline CDR1 is KGHSH and CDR2 is LQKENI. Trimming took 6 bases from V and 10 from J; bases not matched to a gene: 8. The CDR3 extends over 14 amino acids. CDR3 residues: CASSFGQGNSPLHF. The CDR3 DNA is TGTGCCAGCTCGTTCGGACAGGGTAACTCACCCCTCCACTTT. Filled out from reference TRBV18 and TRBJ1-6, the complete variable domain reads NAGVMQNPRHLVRRRGQEARLRCSPMKGHSHVYWYRQLPEEGLKFMVYLQKENIIDESGMPKERFSAEFPKEGPSILRIQQVVRGDSAAYFCASSFGQGNSPLHFGNGTRLTVT.

The chain carries TRBV7-2 and TRBJ2-7; no firm D call. The germline V and J ends were trimmed by 4 bases and 2 bases, with 3 bases remaining between them. Germline V gene data show CDR1 as SGHTA and CDR2 as FQGNSA. CDR3 length: 11 residues. This CDR3 is CASSSAYEQYF. CDR3 coding DNA: TGTGCCAGCAGCTCGGCCTACGAGCAGTACTTC.

Only a few counts were recorded for this clone. The rearrangement joins TRBV5-4 to TRBJ1-3, with 12 bases identical to TRBD1. Germline trimming cut 1 base from V and 0 bases from J; bases unmatched to any gene: 5. CDR1 and CDR2 (germline): SGHNT, YYREEE (reference sequence). This CDR3 region has 18 residues. CDR3 bases: TGTGCCAGCAGCTTGTATGGGACAGGGGGCTTCTCTGGAAACACCATATATTTT. It codes for CASSLYGTGGFSGNTIYF.

This clone was recorded a few times. CDR3 in amino acids: CASSVGRRGFGEAFF. CDR3 DNA sequence: TGTGCCAGCAGCGTAGGTCGTCGGGGGTTCGGCGAAGCTTTCTTT. The chain has TRBV9 and TRBJ1-1; tentative D call: TRBD1 (5 bases). Trimming took 0 bases from V and 8 from J, leaving 17 bases between them. The CDR3 covers 15 residues. Per germline, CDR1 SGDLS and CDR2 YYNGEE. Variable domain in full (rest from reference TRBV9 and TRBJ1-1): DSGVTQTPKHLITATGQRVTLRCSPRSGDLSVYWYQQSLDQGLQFLIQYYNGEERAKGNILERFSAQQFPDLHSELNLSSLELGDSALYFCASSVGRRGFGEAFFGQGTRLTVV.

The chain has TRBV9 and TRBJ2-3, with 14 bases aligning to TRBD2. Germline V gives CDR1 SGDLS, CDR2 YYNGEE. Trimming took 3 bases from V and 11 from J; bases not matched to a gene: 8. CDR3 size: 15 residues. The CDR3 bases are TGTGCCAGCAGCGCCCAGACTAGCGGGGGGGCCGGGCAGTATTTT. The encoded protein is CASSAQTSGGAGQYF.

This clone was observed once. The chain couples TRBV5-1 to TRBJ2-5; the match to TRBD2 covers 8 bases. Germline assignment: CDR1 SGHRS and CDR2 YFSETQ. J was trimmed by 2 bases and V by 2 bases; bases with no gene match: 5. This CDR3 comprises 15 residues. The CDR3 DNA sequence: TGCGCCAGCAGCTTAAGGAGCGGGAGACAAGAGACCCAGTACTTC. This translates into CASSLRSGRQETQYF.

This clone was recorded a few times. The genes are TRBV5-5 and TRBJ1-5; 9 nucleotides align to TRBD1. The CDR3 contains 16 residues. V lost 0 bases to trimming and J lost 2 bases; unmatched junction nucleotides: 3. Per the germline V gene, CDR1 is SGHKS and CDR2 is YYEKEE (reference sequence). The CDR3 bases are TGTGCCAGCAGCTTGGGGTGGACAGGGGGCAATCAGCCCCAGCATTTT. Amino acid sequence: CASSLGWTGGNQPQHF.